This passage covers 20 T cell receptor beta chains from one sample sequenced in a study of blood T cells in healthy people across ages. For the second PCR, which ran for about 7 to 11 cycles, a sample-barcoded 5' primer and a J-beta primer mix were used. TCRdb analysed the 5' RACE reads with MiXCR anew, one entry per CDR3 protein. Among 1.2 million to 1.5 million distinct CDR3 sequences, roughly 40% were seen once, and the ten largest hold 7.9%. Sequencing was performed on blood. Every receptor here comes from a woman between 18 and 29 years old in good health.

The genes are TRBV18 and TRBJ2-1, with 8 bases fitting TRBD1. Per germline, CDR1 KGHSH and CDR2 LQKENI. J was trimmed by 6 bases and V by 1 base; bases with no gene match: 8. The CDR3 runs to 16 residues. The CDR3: CASSPLQGALGNEQFF. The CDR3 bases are TGTGCCAGCTCACCACTTCAGGGGGCTTTGGGCAATGAGCAGTTCTTC.

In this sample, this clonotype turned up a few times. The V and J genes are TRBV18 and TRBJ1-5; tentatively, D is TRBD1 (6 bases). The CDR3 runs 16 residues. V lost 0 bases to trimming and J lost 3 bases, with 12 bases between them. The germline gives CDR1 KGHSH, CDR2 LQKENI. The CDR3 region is CASSPPGGHDNQPQHF. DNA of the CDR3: TGTGCCAGCTCACCACCGGGGGGACACGACAATCAGCCCCAGCATTTT.

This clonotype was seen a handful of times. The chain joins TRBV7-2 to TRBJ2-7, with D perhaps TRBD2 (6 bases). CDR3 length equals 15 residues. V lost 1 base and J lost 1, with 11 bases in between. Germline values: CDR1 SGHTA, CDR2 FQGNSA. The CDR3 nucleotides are TGTGCCAGCAGCTTAGTACCTAGCGCTTCCTACGAGCAGTACTTC. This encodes CASSLVPSASYEQYF. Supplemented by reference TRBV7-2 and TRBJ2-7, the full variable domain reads GAGVSQSPSNKVTEKGKDVELRCDPISGHTALYWYRQSLGQGLEFLIYFQGNSAPDKSGLPSDRFSAERTGGSVSTLTIQRTQQEDSAVYLCASSLVPSASYEQYFGPGTRLTVT.

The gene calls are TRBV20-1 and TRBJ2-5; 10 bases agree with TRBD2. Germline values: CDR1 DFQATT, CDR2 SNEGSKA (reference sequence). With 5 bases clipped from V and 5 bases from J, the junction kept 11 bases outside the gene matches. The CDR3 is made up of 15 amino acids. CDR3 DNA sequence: TGCAGTGCTCCCCTGAGCGGGGGGGCGAGTGAGACCCAGTACTTC. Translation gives CSAPLSGGASETQYF.

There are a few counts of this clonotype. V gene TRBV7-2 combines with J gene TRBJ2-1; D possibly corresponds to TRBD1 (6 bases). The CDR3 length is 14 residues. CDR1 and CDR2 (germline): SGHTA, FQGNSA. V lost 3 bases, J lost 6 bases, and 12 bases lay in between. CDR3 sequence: CASSFRTDRNEQFF. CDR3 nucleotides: TGTGCCAGCAGCTTCCGGACAGACCGCAATGAGCAGTTCTTC.

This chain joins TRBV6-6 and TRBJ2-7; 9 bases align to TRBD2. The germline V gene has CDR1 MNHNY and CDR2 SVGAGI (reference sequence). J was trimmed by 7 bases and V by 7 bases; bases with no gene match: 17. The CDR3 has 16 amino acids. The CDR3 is CASTDYVTSGYNEQYF. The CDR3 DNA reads TGTGCCAGCACCGACTACGTCACTAGCGGGTACAATGAGCAGTACTTC.

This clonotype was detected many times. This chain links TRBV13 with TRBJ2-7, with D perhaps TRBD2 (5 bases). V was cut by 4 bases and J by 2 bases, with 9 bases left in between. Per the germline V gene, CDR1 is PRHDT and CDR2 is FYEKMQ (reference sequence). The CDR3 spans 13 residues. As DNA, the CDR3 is TGTGCCAGCAGCTCCCTCGGGACCTACGAGCAGTACTTC. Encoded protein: CASSSLGTYEQYF.

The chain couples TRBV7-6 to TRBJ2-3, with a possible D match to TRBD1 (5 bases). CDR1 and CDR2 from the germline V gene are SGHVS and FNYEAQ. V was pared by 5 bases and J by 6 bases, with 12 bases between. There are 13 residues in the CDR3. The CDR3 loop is CASSPGLLDTQYF. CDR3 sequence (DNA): TGTGCCAGCAGCCCAGGGCTCCTGGATACGCAGTATTTT.

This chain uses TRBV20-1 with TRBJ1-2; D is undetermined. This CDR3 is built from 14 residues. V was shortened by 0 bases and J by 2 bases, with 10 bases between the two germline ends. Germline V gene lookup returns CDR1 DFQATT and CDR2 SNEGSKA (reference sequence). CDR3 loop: CSARDRRLNYGYTF. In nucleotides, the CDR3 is TGCAGTGCTAGAGATCGAAGACTAAACTATGGCTACACCTTC.

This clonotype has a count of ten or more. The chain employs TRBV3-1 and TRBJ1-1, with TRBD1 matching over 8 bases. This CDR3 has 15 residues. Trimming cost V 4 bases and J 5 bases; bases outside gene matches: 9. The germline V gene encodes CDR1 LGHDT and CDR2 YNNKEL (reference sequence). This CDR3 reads CASSRFTGGDTEAFF. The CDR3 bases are TGTGCCAGCAGCCGCTTCACAGGGGGAGATACTGAAGCTTTCTTT.

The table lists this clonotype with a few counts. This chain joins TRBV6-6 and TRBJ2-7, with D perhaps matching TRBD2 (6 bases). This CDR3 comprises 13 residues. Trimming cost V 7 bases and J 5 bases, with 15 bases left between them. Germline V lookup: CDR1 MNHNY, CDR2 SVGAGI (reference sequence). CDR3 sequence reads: CASTGGLGDEQYF. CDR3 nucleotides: TGTGCCAGCACCGGGGGTCTTGGTGACGAGCAGTACTTC.

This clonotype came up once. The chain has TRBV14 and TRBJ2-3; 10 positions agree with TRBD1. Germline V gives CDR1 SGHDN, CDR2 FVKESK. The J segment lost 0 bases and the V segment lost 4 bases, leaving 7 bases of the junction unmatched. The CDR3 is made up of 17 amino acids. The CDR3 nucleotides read TGTGCCAGCAGCCGACCGGGACAGGGGTCGAGCACAGATACGCAGTATTTT. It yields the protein CASSRPGQGSSTDTQYF.

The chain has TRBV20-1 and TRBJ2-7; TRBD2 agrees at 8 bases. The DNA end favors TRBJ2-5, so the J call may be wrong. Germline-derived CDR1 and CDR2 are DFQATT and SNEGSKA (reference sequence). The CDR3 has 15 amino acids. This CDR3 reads CSARLGRAGVETQYF. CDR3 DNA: TGCAGTGCTAGACTCGGACGAGCGGGAGTTGAGACCCAGTACTTC.

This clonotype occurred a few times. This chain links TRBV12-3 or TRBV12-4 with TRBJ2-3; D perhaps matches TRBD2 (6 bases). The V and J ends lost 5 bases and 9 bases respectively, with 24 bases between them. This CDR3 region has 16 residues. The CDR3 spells CASSPTGTGLARTQYF. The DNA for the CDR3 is TGTGCCAGCAGTCCCACCGGGACTGGGTTAGCAAGGACGCAGTATTTT.

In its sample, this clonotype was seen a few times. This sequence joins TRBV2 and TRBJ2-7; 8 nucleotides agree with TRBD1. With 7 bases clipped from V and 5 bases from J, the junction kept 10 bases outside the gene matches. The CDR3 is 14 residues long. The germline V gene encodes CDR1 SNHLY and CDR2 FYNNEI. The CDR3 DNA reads TGTGCCAGCACTCGACAGGGGAGGATCGACGAGCAGTACTTC. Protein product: CASTRQGRIDEQYF.

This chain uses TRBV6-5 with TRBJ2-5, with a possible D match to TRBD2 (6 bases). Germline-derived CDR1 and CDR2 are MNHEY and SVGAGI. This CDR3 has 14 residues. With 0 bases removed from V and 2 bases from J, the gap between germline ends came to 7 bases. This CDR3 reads CASSYSTRQETQYF. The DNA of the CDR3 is TGTGCCAGCAGTTACTCGACTAGGCAAGAGACCCAGTACTTC.

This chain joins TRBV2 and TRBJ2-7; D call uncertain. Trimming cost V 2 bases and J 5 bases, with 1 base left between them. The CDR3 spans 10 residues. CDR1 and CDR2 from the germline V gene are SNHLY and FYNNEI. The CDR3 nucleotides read TGTGCCAGCAGTGAACACGAGCAGTACTTC. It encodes CASSEHEQYF.

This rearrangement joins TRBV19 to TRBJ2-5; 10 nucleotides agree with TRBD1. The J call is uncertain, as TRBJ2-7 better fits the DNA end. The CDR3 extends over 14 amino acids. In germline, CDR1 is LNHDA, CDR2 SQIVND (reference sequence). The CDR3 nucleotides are TGTGCCAGTAGTCGGGACAGGGGACGCCACGAGCAGTACTTC. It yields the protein CASSRDRGRHEQYF.

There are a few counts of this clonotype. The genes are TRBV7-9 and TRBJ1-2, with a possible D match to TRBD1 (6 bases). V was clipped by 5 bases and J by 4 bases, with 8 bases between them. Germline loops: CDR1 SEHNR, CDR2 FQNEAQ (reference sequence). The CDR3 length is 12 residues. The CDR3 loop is CASSTDSYGYTF. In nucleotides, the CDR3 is TGTGCCAGCAGCACGGACAGCTATGGCTACACCTTC.

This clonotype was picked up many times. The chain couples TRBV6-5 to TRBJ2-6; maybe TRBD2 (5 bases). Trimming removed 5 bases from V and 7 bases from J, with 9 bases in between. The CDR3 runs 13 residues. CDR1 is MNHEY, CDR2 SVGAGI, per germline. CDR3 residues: CASSTSGANVLTF. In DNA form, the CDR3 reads TGTGCCAGCAGTACCTCGGGAGCCAACGTCCTGACTTTC.